The sequence of this T cell receptor (beta chain) was determined in a study of T cells after yellow fever vaccination (dated by TCRdb to the late 2010s). General notes on the study: The SMART-Seq v4 Ultra Low Input RNA kit was used to prepare libraries from fractions with low cell numbers. Blood was drawn at multiple timepoints before and after primary and secondary immunization, with bulk PBMC replicates and cell subsets isolated. The cohort comprised two healthy male donors, one aged 18 to 30 and one aged 30 to 39 years. To follow T-cell clones before and after both primary and booster YFV17D yellow fever vaccination, bulk TCR alpha and beta repertoires underwent longitudinal sequencing. Beyond this particular receptor, the publication reports: The secondary T-cell response was weaker than the primary response but faster, peaking on day 5 instead of day 15. FACS-sorted repertoires could contain abundant contaminating clonotypes from the bulk population, so computational filtering was required. Only two donors were included in the study, so the extent to which the findings can be generalized is limited. Most clones expanded after primary vaccination were re-detected after the booster (around 96% of CD4 and approximately 85% of CD8), suggesting broad memory maintenance. A small share of clonotypes occurred in both CD4 and CD8 compartments, likely arising from convergent recombination.

TCR cDNA was synthesized by 5'RACE template switching, which introduced a universal primer site and unique molecular identifiers. Priming for cDNA synthesis came from both the TCR alpha and TCR beta constant segments. Libraries were amplified in two PCR steps, with sample barcodes and sequencing adapters added in the second step. Sequencing of libraries was done on Illumina HiSeq 2500 (2x100 bp) or NovaSeq (2x150 bp). The source study handled its data this way. Demultiplexing of reads and collapsing into UMI consensus sequences were performed with MIGEC, and V(D)J alignment was carried out with MiXCR. Vaccine-responding clonotypes were identified with edgeR using replicate PBMC samples, with FDR below 0.01 and a log2 fold change above 5 up to day 15 being required. Bulk clonotypes were assigned CD4 or CD8 identity according to which sequenced CD4 or CD8 repertoire held them at higher abundance. The public reads were reanalyzed by TCRdb: fastp trimming at Q25, MiXCR alignment, in-frame beta chains only. Identical CDR3 protein sequences are pooled into one entry, listed with their most common genes and DNA. The V and J calls reflect TCRdb's pipeline rather than the authors' work. The sample includes around 500,000 distinct CDR3 sequences, with 20% to 25% observed a single time. Roughly 16% of the sample is held by the ten biggest clonotypes.

Taken with the paper, the label for treatment or condition translates to: live attenuated yellow fever vaccine strain. At each blood-draw timepoint, two biological replicates of bulk PBMCs were collected. PBMCs were isolated from peripheral blood using a standard Ficoll-Paque protocol. RNA was extracted with TriZol from bulk PBMCs, CD4 and CD8 fractions, and dextramer-positive and dextramer-negative fractions. In this sample, this clonotype turned up a few times. Its binding antigen is unknown. Base qualities are not at hand, and no much larger clone is one base apart. The CDR3 contains 15 residues, cysteine and phenylalanine counted. Only the CDR3 part of the read is kept: 45 bases, read in frame from the first base. Per the germline V gene (reference sequence), SGHNT is the CDR1 and YYREEE is the CDR2. Relative to germline, V is missing 5 bases and J is missing 5 bases, with 8 bases of the junction outside any gene match.

Sequencing used PBMCs, obtained about 21 days after the first yellow fever vaccination. The TCR sequence derives from a man aged 18 to 35 who received the YFV17D yellow fever vaccine. The chain is assembled from TRBV5-4 and TRBJ2-2; a stretch of 8 junction bases matches TRBD1. The DNA sequence follows: TGTGCCAGCAGACGGGGACAGGTCCCGACCGGGGAGCTGTTTTTT. It is translated as CASRRGQVPTGELFF.